This TCR beta chain stems from a study of cytomegalovirus exposure and HLA in healthy donors. Study findings and constraints: Reports indicated that the classifier achieved high specificity and sensitivity in diagnosing cytomegalovirus status. Most TCR sequences proved rare, with some public TCRs found in many donors. The investigators catalogued 150 or so TCR beta chains as cytomegalovirus-associated.

The repertoire was sequenced with immunoSEQ multiplex PCR; TCRdb's copy has only in-frame clones and lacks some. The table includes about 130,000 clones, approximately 82% detected once. In regard to this clone: Its antigen is currently unknown.

The receptor's source is a young man in good health and CMV-seropositive. The specimen sequenced was PBMCs.

Written as DNA, the CDR3 is TGTGCCAGCAGCTTATTTACTAGTAGCGGGAGGGTTACGGAGACCCAGTACTTC. Amino acid sequence: CASSLFTSSGRVTETQYF. This chain uses TRBV7-6 with TRBJ2-5; TRBD2 matches 11 bases. This CDR3 comprises 18 residues. In germline, CDR1 is SGHVS, CDR2 FNYEAQ. The trim removed 2 bases at V and 5 bases at J, leaving 13 bases unmatched. Supplemented by reference TRBV7-6 and TRBJ2-5, the full variable domain reads GAGVSQSPRYKVTKRGQDVALRCDPISGHVSLYWYRQALGQGPEFLTYFNYEAQQDKSGLPNDRFSAERPEGSISTLTIQRTEQRDSAMYRCASSLFTSSGRVTETQYFGPGTRLLVL.